This TCR beta chain was retrieved from a study of immune evolution from preneoplasia to lung adenocarcinoma (dated by TCRdb to the early 2020s). About the study as a whole: HLA loss of heterozygosity was seen in approximately 6.5%, 16% and 36% of AIS, MIA and ADC lesions, and in no AAH lesions. Sample size was based on specimen availability rather than a prior power calculation. POLYSOLVER was used to infer class I HLA alleles from exome data, and LOHHLA was used to detect allele-specific HLA loss. TCR sequencing data came from approximately 51 patients. According to the study, over a hundred samples went through TCR sequencing. Resected precursor lesions (AAH, AIS, MIA) and invasive adenocarcinomas were compared against paired morphologically normal lung tissue. The immune data were integrated with whole exome sequencing and methylation data obtained from the same cohort of nodules. Immune contexture across lung adenocarcinoma precursors and invasive adenocarcinoma was profiled using immune gene expression, TCR sequencing and multiplex immunofluorescence. The overall cohort comprised approximately 53 patients with pulmonary nodules who underwent surgical resection. Results and caveats for the whole study, not just this receptor: KRAS-mutant nodules showed the highest T cell clonality compared with EGFR-mutant or double wild-type lesions. The findings were based on association rather than direct causation, and larger cohorts with long-term follow-up and longitudinal biopsies were deemed needed. The highest clonality was observed in normal lung, whereas higher T cell density and diversity but lower clonality appeared to be present in later-stage lesions. Normal lung had the highest top T cell clone frequencies, which appeared to decline progressively from AAH through AIS, MIA and invasive adenocarcinoma. All patients were from Japan and China, so applicability to Western populations was uncertain.

As encoded in the germline V gene (reference sequence), CDR1 is LNHDA while CDR2 is SQIVND. V has 5 bases trimmed and J has 5 bases trimmed; junction bases matching no gene number 5. Taken from cysteine to phenylalanine, the CDR3 has 15 residues. The retained sequence is limited to the CDR3, 45 bases, with the frame set at the first base. The patients had resection in Japan or China between the mid-2010s and the late 2010s. The histologic diagnosis of each case was independently confirmed on H&E slides by two lung cancer pathologists. Premalignant or tumor cells were enriched for nucleic acid extraction by macro-dissection performed after pathologic assessment. DNA was isolated from FFPE tissue using the AllPrep DNA/RNA FFPE Kit. Turning to this clone: The specificity of this receptor is unknown. Per-nucleotide qualities are absent, and no much larger clonotype sits a single base away.

The immunoSEQ hsTCRbeta Kit was used to sequence TCR beta CDR3 regions from DNA. The authors processed their data as follows. TCR sequencing data were analysed with the ImmunoSEQ Analyzer. T cell clonality was defined as 1 minus Pielou's evenness, as computed on productive rearrangements. T cell diversity was measured with the inverse Simpson index on productive templates. T cell density was TCR beta template counts normalized to usable DNA, estimated by amplifying and sequencing housekeeping genes. Two-sided Kruskal-Wallis tests were used to compare TCR metrics between histologic stages. TCRdb's version of the immuneACCESS table is confined to in-frame rearrangements and falls short of the full clone set. An unresolved V gene accounts for under half of the shortfall where checked; the remainder is of unknown origin. Clonal size and the V and J genes are those of that table, whereas D and trimming came from the DNA. This sample lists roughly 6,300 clones; over 80% were detected once. 2.5% to 3% of the sample is held by the ten biggest clonotypes.

This TCR derives from a donor older than 65 with lung adenocarcinoma. Sequences were obtained from FFPE lung adenocarcinoma in situ tissue. The cell subset or site label, read with the paper, signifies: preinvasive adenocarcinoma in situ (AIS). The rearranged segments are TRBV19 and TRBJ1-5; TRBD1 aligns with 11 central bases. CDR3 reads: CASSGDRGTYQPQHF. The sequenced DNA is TGTGCCAGTAGTGGGGACAGGGGGACATATCAGCCCCAGCATTTT.